These T cell receptor beta chains were read from a single sample in a study of T cells in Graves' hyperthyroidism and ophthalmopathy. TCRdb called the multiplex PCR reads again in MiXCR, with one record for every CDR3 protein. The sample lists some 700,000 distinct CDR3 sequences, around a sixth seen once, with around 16% in the top ten. Sequencing used blood. The receptors derive from a man aged 50-60 years with Graves' hyperthyroidism. Both conserved end residues are part of each CDR3.

TRBV4-3	TRBJ1-1	CASSQDGDLKDTEAFF
TRBV4-3	TRBJ1-3	CASSQVWTGGNTIYF
TRBV7-9	TRBJ2-5	CASAGLAVQETQYF
TRBV20-1	TRBJ2-1	CSARLTESSYNEQFF
TRBV6-1	TRBJ2-7	CASSSANPGTSFYEQYF
TRBV11-2	TRBJ2-1	CASSLDIAGGYEQFF
TRBV7-2	TRBJ2-3	CASSETGTSGTDTQYF
TRBV12-3/TRBV12-4	TRBJ2-7	CASSFNRGAYEQYF
TRBV20-1	TRBJ2-7	CSVSRTGGFTYEQYF
TRBV28	TRBJ2-3	CASSLADTQYF
TRBV6-5	TRBJ2-2	CASSYPDSLIGELFF
TRBV12-3/TRBV12-4	TRBJ2-7	CASSLGLAENSYEQYF
TRBV11-2	TRBJ2-7	CASSQNSGSTYEQYF
TRBV12-3/TRBV12-4	TRBJ2-1	CASRQINEQFF
TRBV30	TRBJ2-7	CAWSTQSPISYEQYF
TRBV9	TRBJ1-1	CASSVDLGTEAFF
TRBV18	TRBJ2-2	CASSPRQGTGELFF
TRBV2	TRBJ1-1	CASSEMGLGTEAFF
TRBV28	TRBJ2-1	CASSLRPGGGLAGYNEQFF
TRBV28	TRBJ2-7	CASDPAGGEQYF
TRBV4-1	TRBJ2-7	CASTPLAGDAYEQYF
TRBV5-1	TRBJ2-1	CASSLWVTSGNVGEQFF
TRBV29-1	TRBJ2-7	CSVEDPYEQYF
TRBV19	TRBJ1-1	CASSRDRANTEAFF
TRBV27	TRBJ1-1	CASSPMGDGTGMNTEAFF
TRBV7-2	TRBJ2-7	CASTPLATPYEQYF
TRBV4-1	TRBJ1-1	CASRVGTVNTEAFF
TRBV10-3	TRBJ1-5	CAISDYSNQPQHF
TRBV19	TRBJ1-2	CASSYLGRAEYGYTF
TRBV28	TRBJ2-1	CASSSYLGLAGLYNEQFF
TRBV7-2	TRBJ2-3	CASSLGLAYGDTQYF
TRBV10-3	TRBJ1-5	CAISEVWGSNQPQHF
TRBV10-3	TRBJ1-2	CAISEEQPYGYTF
TRBV19	TRBJ1-5	CASSGTGGFQPQHF
TRBV6-2/TRBV6-3	TRBJ2-5	CASRRTALRETQYF
TRBV6-2/TRBV6-3	TRBJ2-1	CASSSARDGYNEQFF
TRBV7-9	TRBJ2-1	CASSFTGRDYNEQFF
TRBV6-1	TRBJ2-7	CASRLSYSSYEQYF
TRBV2	TRBJ2-2	CASSEGGNTGELFF
TRBV2	TRBJ2-2	CASSLTSGSATGELFF
TRBV11-3	TRBJ2-5	CASSSGLQGSQETQYF
TRBV18	TRBJ1-1	CASSPTDRVLRNTEAFF
TRBV12-3/TRBV12-4	TRBJ1-2	CASRRVRVNYGYTF
TRBV10-3	TRBJ2-5	CAISDYGQNQETQYF
TRBV29-1	TRBJ1-2	CSVDRDGEEWYTF